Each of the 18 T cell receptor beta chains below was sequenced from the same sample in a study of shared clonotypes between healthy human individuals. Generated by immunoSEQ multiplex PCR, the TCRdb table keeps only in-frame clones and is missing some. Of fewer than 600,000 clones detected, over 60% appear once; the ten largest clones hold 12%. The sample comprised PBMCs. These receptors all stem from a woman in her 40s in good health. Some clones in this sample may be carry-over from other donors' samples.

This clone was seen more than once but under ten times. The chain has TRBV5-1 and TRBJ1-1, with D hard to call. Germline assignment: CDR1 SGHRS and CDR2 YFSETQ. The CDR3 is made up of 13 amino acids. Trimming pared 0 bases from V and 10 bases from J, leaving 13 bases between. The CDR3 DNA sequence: TGCGCCAGCAGCTTGGCCGGCGAGGGATCAGCTTTCTTT. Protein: CASSLAGEGSAFF.

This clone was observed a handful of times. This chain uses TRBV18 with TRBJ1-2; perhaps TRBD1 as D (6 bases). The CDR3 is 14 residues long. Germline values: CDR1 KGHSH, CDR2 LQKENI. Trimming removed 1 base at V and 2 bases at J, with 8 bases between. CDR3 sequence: CASSPQGQNYGYTF. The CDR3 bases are TGTGCCAGCTCACCACAGGGACAAAACTATGGCTACACCTTC.

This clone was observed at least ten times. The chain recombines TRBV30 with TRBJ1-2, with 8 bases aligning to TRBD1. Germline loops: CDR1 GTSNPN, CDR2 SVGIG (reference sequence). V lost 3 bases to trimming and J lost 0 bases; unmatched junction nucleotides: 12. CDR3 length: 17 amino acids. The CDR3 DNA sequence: TGTGCCTGGAGGTCAGGGCCAGGGGGCATTACTAACTATGGCTACACCTTC. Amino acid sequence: CAWRSGPGGITNYGYTF.

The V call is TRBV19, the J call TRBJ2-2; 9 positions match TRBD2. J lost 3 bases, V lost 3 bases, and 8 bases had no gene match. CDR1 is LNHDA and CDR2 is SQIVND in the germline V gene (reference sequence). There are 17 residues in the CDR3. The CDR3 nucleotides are TGTGCCAGTAGTATTGGGAGAGCGGGAGGTGACACCGGGGAGCTGTTTTTT. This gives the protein CASSIGRAGGDTGELFF.

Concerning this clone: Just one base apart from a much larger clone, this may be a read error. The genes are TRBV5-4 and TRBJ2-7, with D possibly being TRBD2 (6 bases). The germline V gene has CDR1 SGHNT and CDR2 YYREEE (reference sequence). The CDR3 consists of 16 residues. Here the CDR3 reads CASSLSPTRSAYERYF. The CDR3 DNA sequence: TGTGCCAGCAGCTTGAGCCCGACTAGGTCTGCGTACGAGCGGTACTTC.

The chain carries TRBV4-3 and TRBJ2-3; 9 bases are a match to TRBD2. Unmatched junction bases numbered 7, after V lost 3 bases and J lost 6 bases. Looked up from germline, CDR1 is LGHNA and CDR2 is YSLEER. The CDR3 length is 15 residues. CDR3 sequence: CASSQLLAGRDTQYF. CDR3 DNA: TGCGCCAGCAGCCAGTTACTAGCGGGCCGGGATACGCAGTATTTT.

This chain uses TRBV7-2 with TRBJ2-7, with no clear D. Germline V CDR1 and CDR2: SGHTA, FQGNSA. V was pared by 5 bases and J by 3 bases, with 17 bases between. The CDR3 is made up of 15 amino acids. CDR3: CASSPGPFTLYEQYF. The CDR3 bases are TGTGCCAGCAGCCCCGGACCTTTCACCCTCTACGAGCAGTACTTC.

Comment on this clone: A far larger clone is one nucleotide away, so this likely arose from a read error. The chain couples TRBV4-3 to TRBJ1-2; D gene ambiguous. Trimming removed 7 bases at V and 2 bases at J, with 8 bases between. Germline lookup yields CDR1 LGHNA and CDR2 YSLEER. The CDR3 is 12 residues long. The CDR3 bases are TGCGCCAGCAACCACGGAAACTATGGCTACACCTTC. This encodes CASNHGNYGYTF.

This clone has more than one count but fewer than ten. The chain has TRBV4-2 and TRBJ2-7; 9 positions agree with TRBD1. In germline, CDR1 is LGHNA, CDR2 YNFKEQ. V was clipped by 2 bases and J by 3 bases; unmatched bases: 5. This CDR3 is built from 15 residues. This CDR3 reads CASSQTDRGNYEQYF. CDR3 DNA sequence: TGTGCCAGCAGCCAAACCGACAGGGGGAACTACGAGCAGTACTTC.

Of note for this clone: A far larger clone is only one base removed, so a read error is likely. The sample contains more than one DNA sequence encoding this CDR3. CDR3 residues: CSVVRLAGGNEQFF. Here the CDR3 DNA reads TGCAGCGTTGTGCGTCTAGCGGGAGGCAATGAGCAGTTCTTC. The V gene is TRBV29-1, the J gene TRBJ2-1, with TRBD2 matching over 11 bases. V trimming: 4 bases; J trimming: 6 bases; junction bases outside the gene matches: 5. This CDR3 has 14 amino acids. In germline, CDR1 is SQVTM, CDR2 ANQGSEA.

The CDR3 region is CASSSNTGSDQPQHF. In DNA form, the CDR3 reads TGTGCCAGCTCATCCAATACAGGCTCCGATCAGCCCCAGCATTTT. The chain couples TRBV18 to TRBJ1-5, with D tentatively TRBD1 (5 bases). The V end lost 5 bases, the J end lost 5 bases, and 16 bases lay between the germline ends. Germline V gene sequence: CDR1 KGHSH, CDR2 LQKENI. This CDR3 has 15 amino acids. The full variable domain, its missing parts supplied by reference TRBV18 and TRBJ1-5, is NAGVMQNPRHLVRRRGQEARLRCSPMKGHSHVYWYRQLPEEGLKFMVYLQKENIIDESGMPKERFSAEFPKEGPSILRIQQVVRGDSAAYFCASSSNTGSDQPQHFGDGTRLSIL.

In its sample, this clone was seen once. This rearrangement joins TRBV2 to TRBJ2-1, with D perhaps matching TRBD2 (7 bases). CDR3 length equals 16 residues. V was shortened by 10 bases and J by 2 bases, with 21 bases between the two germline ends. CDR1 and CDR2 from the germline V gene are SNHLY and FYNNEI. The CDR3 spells CAIRVGAGQAYNEQFF. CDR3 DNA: TGTGCCATCAGAGTCGGAGCGGGACAAGCCTACAATGAGCAGTTCTTC.

CDR3 in DNA: TGTGCCAGCAGTGAGCTAGCAAACGAGCAGTACTTC. The encoded protein is CASSELANEQYF. The V call is TRBV25-1, the J call TRBJ2-7, with D possibly being TRBD2 (5 bases). CDR1 and CDR2 from the germline V gene are MGHDK and SYGVNS. Trimming took off 3 bases at V and 5 bases at J, with 8 bases between the two ends. The CDR3 covers 12 residues.

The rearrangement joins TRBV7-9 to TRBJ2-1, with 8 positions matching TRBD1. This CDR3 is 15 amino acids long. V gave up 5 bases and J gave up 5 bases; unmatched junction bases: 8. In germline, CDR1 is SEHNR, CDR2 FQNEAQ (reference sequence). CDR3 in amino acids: CASSTRQGPHNEQFF. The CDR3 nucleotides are TGTGCCAGCAGCACCCGACAGGGGCCTCACAATGAGCAGTTCTTC.

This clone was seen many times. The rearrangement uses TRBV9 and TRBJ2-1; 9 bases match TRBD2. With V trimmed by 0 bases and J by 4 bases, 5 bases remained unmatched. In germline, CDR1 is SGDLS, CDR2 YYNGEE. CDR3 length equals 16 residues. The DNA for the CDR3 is TGTGCCAGCAGCGTAGTCCTAGCGGGACCATACAATGAGCAGTTCTTC. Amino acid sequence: CASSVVLAGPYNEQFF.

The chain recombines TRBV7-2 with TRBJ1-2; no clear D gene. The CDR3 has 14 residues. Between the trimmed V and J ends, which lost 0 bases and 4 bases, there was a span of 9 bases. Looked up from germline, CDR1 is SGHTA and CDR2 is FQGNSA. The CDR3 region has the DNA TGTGCCAGCAGCTTAGCGCTCGGGAGCTATGGCTACACCTTC. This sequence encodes CASSLALGSYGYTF.

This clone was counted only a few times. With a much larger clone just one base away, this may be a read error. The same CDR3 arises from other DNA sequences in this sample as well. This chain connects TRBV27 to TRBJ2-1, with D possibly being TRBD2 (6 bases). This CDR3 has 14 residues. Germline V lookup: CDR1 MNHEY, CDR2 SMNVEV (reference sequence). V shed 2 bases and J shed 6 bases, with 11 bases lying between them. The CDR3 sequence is CASSLETSGNEQFF. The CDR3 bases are TGTGCCAGCAGTTTAGAGACTAGTGGCAATGAGCAGTTCTTC.

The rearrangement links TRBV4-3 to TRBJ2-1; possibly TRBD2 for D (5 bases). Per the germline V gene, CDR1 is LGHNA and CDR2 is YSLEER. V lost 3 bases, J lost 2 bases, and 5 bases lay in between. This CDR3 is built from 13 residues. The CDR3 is CASSQGAYNEQFF. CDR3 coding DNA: TGCGCCAGCAGCCAGGGAGCCTACAATGAGCAGTTCTTC.